This TCR beta chain is from a study of OX40 agonist ivuxolimab in advanced cancers. Study in general: Ivuxolimab, an antibody acting as an agonist of OX40 (CD134), was used to treat patients.

Regarding the study as a whole: The authors did not determine the antigen specificity of the expanded peripheral T cells.

The CDR3 has 16 residues. This clone has just a few counts. Its antigen is undetermined. Data came from immunoSEQ multiplex PCR; TCRdb stores just in-frame clones and leaves some out. The sample consists of approximately 160,000 clones, 94% of them appearing once. Prior autoimmune disease or systemic immunosuppression barred patients. On cycle 4 day 1 and cycle 7 day 1, as well as at baseline, blood was sampled. This sequence joins TRBV21-1 and TRBJ1-5; the table assigns TRBD1, which was not confirmed against the DNA. TRBV21-1 is marked as a pseudogene. Sequenced material: CD4+ or CD8+ T cells sorted from blood, taken in a trial of the OX40 agonist ivuxolimab. The clonotype comes from an adult with an advanced solid tumor such as melanoma, head and neck, liver or kidney cancer. CDR3 protein: CASSKGTTGTNQPQHF. Written as DNA, the CDR3 is TGTGCCAGCAGCAAGGGCACTACAGGTACCAATCAGCCCCAGCATTTT.